The entry below describes one T cell receptor (beta chain). V was pared by 4 bases and J by 4 bases, with 14 bases of the junction left unmatched. CDR3 length: 17 residues. Germline V gene lookup returns CDR1 MGHRA and CDR2 YSYEKL. The input for sorted-subset replicate PCRs was approximately 200 ng DNA, some 28,000 T cell genomes. Profiling relied on immunoSEQ multiplex PCR, and the TCRdb table lists in-frame clones only, not all of them. The repertoire consists of about 2 million clones, with roughly 96% occurring once and the leading ten covering 0.13%. This entry belongs to a study of shared clonotypes between healthy human individuals. Donors, healthy HIV-negative adults, lacked recent acute infections or vaccinations. Each donor was a Caucasian adult residing in Nashville, Tennessee.

V is TRBV4-1 and J is TRBJ2-7; 9 nucleotides match TRBD2. The sequenced material came from naive CD4+ T cells sorted from blood. Noted subset: CD45RA+ positively selected. The receptor was isolated from a man between 18 and 29 years old in good health. CDR3 sequence: CASSLLAVAGVGYEQYF. In DNA form, the CDR3 reads TGCGCCAGCAGCCTATTAGCCGTAGCGGGAGTAGGGTACGAGCAGTACTTC.